The clone carrying this TCR beta chain was observed at least ten times. Its target is unknown. Library construction for TCR beta used iRepertoire HTBI primers and Arm-PCR of CDR3 regions. TCRdb reanalysed the multiplex PCR reads using MiXCR and keeps one entry per CDR3 protein. Among about 520,000 distinct CDR3 sequences listed, 12% were seen once. Time point noted: newly diagnosed GD, antithyroid drugs for less than 3 months. The authors made the TCR library using RNA they extracted from PBMCs. V lost 2 bases to trimming and J lost 12 bases; unmatched junction nucleotides: 8. Per germline, CDR1 SGHTA and CDR2 FQGTGA. CDR3 length equals 13 residues. The sample belongs to a study of regulatory T cells in long-lasting Graves disease. Study findings and constraints: Having only a small sample size may have limited accuracy.

This sample also belongs to another study, concerning T cells in Graves' hyperthyroidism and ophthalmopathy. This second study says: Median prediction lead before ophthalmopathy onset was 5.5 to 7 months with the model.

The clonotype originates from a woman in her twenties or thirties with Graves disease. The sequencing used peripheral blood mononuclear cells (PBMCs), collected at new diagnosis, from a patient treated with antithyroid drugs. This rearrangement joins TRBV7-3 to TRBJ2-7, with TRBD1 identical over 9 bases. The CDR3 nucleotides are TGTGCCAGCAGCTTAGCCTCCGGGACAGGGCTGTACTTC. This encodes CASSLASGTGLYF. The whole variable domain, remainder taken from reference TRBV7-3 and TRBJ2-7, is GAGVSQTPSNKVTEKGKYVELRCDPISGHTALYWYRQSLGQGPEFLIYFQGTGAADDSGLPNDRFFAVRPEGSVSTLKIQRTERGDSAVYLCASSLASGTGLYFGPGTRLTVT.